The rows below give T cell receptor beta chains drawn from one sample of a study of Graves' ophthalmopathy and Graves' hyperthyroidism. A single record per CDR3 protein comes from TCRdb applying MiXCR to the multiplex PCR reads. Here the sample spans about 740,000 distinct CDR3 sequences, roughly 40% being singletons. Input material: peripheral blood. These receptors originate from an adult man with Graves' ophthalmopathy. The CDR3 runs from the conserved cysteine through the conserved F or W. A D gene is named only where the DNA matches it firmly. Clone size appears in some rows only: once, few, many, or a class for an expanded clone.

CDR3nt: TGTGCCAGCACCACTGGCGGGGCTGAAGCTTTCTTT
CDR3aa: CASTTGGAEAFF
v_gene: TRBV12-3/TRBV12-4
d_gene: .
j_gene: TRBJ1-1
abundance: .

CDR3nt: TGCAGCGTTGGGTTGATTCCTGCTCGGACGGATTTTAACTATGGCTACACCTTC
CDR3aa: CSVGLIPARTDFNYGYTF
v_gene: TRBV29-1
d_gene: .
j_gene: TRBJ1-2
abundance: .

CDR3nt: TGTGCCAGCAGCCAGACAACTACCACTAATTCACCCCTCCACTTT
CDR3aa: CASSQTTTTNSPLHF
v_gene: TRBV9
d_gene: .
j_gene: TRBJ1-6
abundance: many

CDR3nt: TGTGCCACCAGTGTACAGGACGGAGGCTACACCTTC
CDR3aa: CATSVQDGGYTF
v_gene: TRBV24-1
d_gene: .
j_gene: TRBJ1-2
abundance: many

CDR3nt: TGTGCCAGCAGTTACAAAGCGGACCGGTACGAGCAGTACTTC
CDR3aa: CASSYKADRYEQYF
v_gene: TRBV10-3
d_gene: .
j_gene: TRBJ2-7
abundance: .

CDR3nt: TGTGCCAGCAGGATCCTAACAGGGACACTGTTTTTT
CDR3aa: CASRILTGTLFF
v_gene: TRBV7-9
d_gene: .
j_gene: TRBJ1-4
abundance: few

CDR3nt: TGTGCCAGCAGTCCGACGGGGGCCCAAGAGACCCAGTACTTC
CDR3aa: CASSPTGAQETQYF
v_gene: TRBV12-3/TRBV12-4
d_gene: .
j_gene: TRBJ2-5
abundance: many

CDR3nt: TGTGCCAGCAGCAATTCAGTGATCTCTGGAAACACCATATATTTT
CDR3aa: CASSNSVISGNTIYF
v_gene: TRBV6-6
d_gene: .
j_gene: TRBJ1-3
abundance: .

CDR3nt: TGTGCCAGCAGCCAAGACGGGGCGGGATTACAGACGAGCATGTACTTC
CDR3aa: CASSQDGAGLQTSMYF
v_gene: TRBV2
d_gene: .
j_gene: TRBJ2-7
abundance: .

CDR3nt: TGTGCCAGCAGTCGCGGAGCAGGGCACGGAGAGACCCAGTACTTC
CDR3aa: CASSRGAGHGETQYF
v_gene: TRBV6-6
d_gene: .
j_gene: TRBJ2-5
abundance: .

CDR3nt: TGTGCCAGCAGCCGGCGGGACAGGGTGGAGACCCAGTACTTC
CDR3aa: CASSRRDRVETQYF
v_gene: TRBV7-9
d_gene: TRBD1
j_gene: TRBJ2-5
abundance: many

CDR3nt: TGTGCCAGCAGCTTAATTTTAGAAGCCGGCAACACTGAAGCTTTCTTT
CDR3aa: CASSLILEAGNTEAFF
v_gene: TRBV7-8
d_gene: .
j_gene: TRBJ1-1
abundance: few

CDR3nt: TGTGCCAGCGCTCCAGTGACTAGCGGGAGTTCGGATACGCAGTATTTT
CDR3aa: CASAPVTSGSSDTQYF
v_gene: TRBV7-6
d_gene: TRBD2
j_gene: TRBJ2-3
abundance: .

CDR3nt: TGTGCCAGCAGTGAATCAAACAGGGAGACTGAAGCTTTCTTT
CDR3aa: CASSESNRETEAFF
v_gene: TRBV25-1
d_gene: .
j_gene: TRBJ1-1
abundance: .

CDR3nt: TGTGCCAGCGCCACGGGGGGCCACGGCTACACCTTC
CDR3aa: CASATGGHGYTF
v_gene: TRBV3-2
d_gene: .
j_gene: TRBJ1-2
abundance: .

CDR3nt: TGTGCCAGCAGCCTCACGGTTGGGGCGGCCCCGCGACCTGAAGCTTTCTTT
CDR3aa: CASSLTVGAAPRPEAFF
v_gene: TRBV14
d_gene: .
j_gene: TRBJ1-1
abundance: .

CDR3nt: TGCAGTGCTAGCAAGACAGGGATCCTCCACTTT
CDR3aa: CSASKTGILHF
v_gene: TRBV20-1
d_gene: TRBD1
j_gene: TRBJ1-6
abundance: .

CDR3nt: TGTGCCAGCAGCTTGGTCATGACAGGCGTCCAAGAGACCCAGTACTTC
CDR3aa: CASSLVMTGVQETQYF
v_gene: TRBV7-4
d_gene: .
j_gene: TRBJ2-5
abundance: once

CDR3nt: TGTGCCAGCTCGGGCTCATGGGACACTGAAGCTTTCTTT
CDR3aa: CASSGSWDTEAFF
v_gene: TRBV9
d_gene: .
j_gene: TRBJ1-1
abundance: many

CDR3nt: TGTGCCACCAGTGATTCAAGCGGGGGGCCGGGCAATGAGCAGTTCTTC
CDR3aa: CATSDSSGGPGNEQFF
v_gene: TRBV24-1
d_gene: TRBD2
j_gene: TRBJ2-1
abundance: .

CDR3nt: TGTGCCAGCAGTCGGACCAGGGTGAGGGGCAATCAGCCCCAGCATTTT
CDR3aa: CASSRTRVRGNQPQHF
v_gene: TRBV24-1
d_gene: .
j_gene: TRBJ1-5
abundance: .

CDR3nt: TGCAGCGTTGGATCAGACTATGGCTACACCTTC
CDR3aa: CSVGSDYGYTF
v_gene: TRBV29-1
d_gene: .
j_gene: TRBJ1-2
abundance: .

CDR3nt: TGTGCCAGCTCACCATCGGGATTTCAGGGGGCAGAGACCCAGTACTTC
CDR3aa: CASSPSGFQGAETQYF
v_gene: TRBV10-2
d_gene: TRBD1
j_gene: TRBJ2-5
abundance: .

CDR3nt: TGTGCCAGCCGGGACGGCCATGGCTACACCTTC
CDR3aa: CASRDGHGYTF
v_gene: TRBV19
d_gene: .
j_gene: TRBJ1-2
abundance: many

CDR3nt: TGCGCCAGCAGCCAAGGCGGTTTCGATCAGCCCCAGCATTTT
CDR3aa: CASSQGGFDQPQHF
v_gene: TRBV4-1
d_gene: .
j_gene: TRBJ1-5
abundance: once

CDR3nt: TGCAGTGCTAGTCCCATTCGAAACTCCTACGAGCAGTACTTC
CDR3aa: CSASPIRNSYEQYF
v_gene: TRBV20-1
d_gene: .
j_gene: TRBJ2-7
abundance: .

CDR3nt: TGTGCCAGTAGTATAAGGGGAGCAGACACTGAAGCTTTCTTT
CDR3aa: CASSIRGADTEAFF
v_gene: TRBV19
d_gene: .
j_gene: TRBJ1-1
abundance: few

CDR3nt: TGTGCCAGCAGTGATAGTGCCGGGGTTAATTCACCCCTCCACTTT
CDR3aa: CASSDSAGVNSPLHF
v_gene: TRBV25-1
d_gene: .
j_gene: TRBJ1-6
abundance: .

CDR3nt: TGTGCCAGCGTGGGGATTCGCGGTGGCTACACCTTC
CDR3aa: CASVGIRGGYTF
v_gene: TRBV19
d_gene: .
j_gene: TRBJ1-2
abundance: .

CDR3nt: TGTGCCAGCAGCTTAATGAGTGAGCAGTACTTC
CDR3aa: CASSLMSEQYF
v_gene: TRBV7-8
d_gene: .
j_gene: TRBJ2-7
abundance: many

CDR3nt: TGCAGCGTCCGGTTGACAGCCGAAGAGACCCAGTACTTC
CDR3aa: CSVRLTAEETQYF
v_gene: TRBV29-1
d_gene: .
j_gene: TRBJ2-5
abundance: .